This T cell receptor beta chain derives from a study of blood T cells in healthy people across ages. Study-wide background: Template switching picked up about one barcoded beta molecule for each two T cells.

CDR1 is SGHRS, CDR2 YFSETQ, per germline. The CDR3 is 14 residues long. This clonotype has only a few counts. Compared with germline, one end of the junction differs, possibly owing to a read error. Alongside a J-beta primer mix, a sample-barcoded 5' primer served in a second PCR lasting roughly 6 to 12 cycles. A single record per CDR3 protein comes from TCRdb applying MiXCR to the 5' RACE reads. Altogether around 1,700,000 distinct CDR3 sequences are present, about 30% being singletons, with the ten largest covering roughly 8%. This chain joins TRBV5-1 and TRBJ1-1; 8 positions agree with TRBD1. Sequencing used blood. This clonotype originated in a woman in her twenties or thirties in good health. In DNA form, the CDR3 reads TGTGCCAGCAGTGGCGGACAGGGAGGAACTGAAGCTTTCTTT. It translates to CASSGGQGGTEAFF.